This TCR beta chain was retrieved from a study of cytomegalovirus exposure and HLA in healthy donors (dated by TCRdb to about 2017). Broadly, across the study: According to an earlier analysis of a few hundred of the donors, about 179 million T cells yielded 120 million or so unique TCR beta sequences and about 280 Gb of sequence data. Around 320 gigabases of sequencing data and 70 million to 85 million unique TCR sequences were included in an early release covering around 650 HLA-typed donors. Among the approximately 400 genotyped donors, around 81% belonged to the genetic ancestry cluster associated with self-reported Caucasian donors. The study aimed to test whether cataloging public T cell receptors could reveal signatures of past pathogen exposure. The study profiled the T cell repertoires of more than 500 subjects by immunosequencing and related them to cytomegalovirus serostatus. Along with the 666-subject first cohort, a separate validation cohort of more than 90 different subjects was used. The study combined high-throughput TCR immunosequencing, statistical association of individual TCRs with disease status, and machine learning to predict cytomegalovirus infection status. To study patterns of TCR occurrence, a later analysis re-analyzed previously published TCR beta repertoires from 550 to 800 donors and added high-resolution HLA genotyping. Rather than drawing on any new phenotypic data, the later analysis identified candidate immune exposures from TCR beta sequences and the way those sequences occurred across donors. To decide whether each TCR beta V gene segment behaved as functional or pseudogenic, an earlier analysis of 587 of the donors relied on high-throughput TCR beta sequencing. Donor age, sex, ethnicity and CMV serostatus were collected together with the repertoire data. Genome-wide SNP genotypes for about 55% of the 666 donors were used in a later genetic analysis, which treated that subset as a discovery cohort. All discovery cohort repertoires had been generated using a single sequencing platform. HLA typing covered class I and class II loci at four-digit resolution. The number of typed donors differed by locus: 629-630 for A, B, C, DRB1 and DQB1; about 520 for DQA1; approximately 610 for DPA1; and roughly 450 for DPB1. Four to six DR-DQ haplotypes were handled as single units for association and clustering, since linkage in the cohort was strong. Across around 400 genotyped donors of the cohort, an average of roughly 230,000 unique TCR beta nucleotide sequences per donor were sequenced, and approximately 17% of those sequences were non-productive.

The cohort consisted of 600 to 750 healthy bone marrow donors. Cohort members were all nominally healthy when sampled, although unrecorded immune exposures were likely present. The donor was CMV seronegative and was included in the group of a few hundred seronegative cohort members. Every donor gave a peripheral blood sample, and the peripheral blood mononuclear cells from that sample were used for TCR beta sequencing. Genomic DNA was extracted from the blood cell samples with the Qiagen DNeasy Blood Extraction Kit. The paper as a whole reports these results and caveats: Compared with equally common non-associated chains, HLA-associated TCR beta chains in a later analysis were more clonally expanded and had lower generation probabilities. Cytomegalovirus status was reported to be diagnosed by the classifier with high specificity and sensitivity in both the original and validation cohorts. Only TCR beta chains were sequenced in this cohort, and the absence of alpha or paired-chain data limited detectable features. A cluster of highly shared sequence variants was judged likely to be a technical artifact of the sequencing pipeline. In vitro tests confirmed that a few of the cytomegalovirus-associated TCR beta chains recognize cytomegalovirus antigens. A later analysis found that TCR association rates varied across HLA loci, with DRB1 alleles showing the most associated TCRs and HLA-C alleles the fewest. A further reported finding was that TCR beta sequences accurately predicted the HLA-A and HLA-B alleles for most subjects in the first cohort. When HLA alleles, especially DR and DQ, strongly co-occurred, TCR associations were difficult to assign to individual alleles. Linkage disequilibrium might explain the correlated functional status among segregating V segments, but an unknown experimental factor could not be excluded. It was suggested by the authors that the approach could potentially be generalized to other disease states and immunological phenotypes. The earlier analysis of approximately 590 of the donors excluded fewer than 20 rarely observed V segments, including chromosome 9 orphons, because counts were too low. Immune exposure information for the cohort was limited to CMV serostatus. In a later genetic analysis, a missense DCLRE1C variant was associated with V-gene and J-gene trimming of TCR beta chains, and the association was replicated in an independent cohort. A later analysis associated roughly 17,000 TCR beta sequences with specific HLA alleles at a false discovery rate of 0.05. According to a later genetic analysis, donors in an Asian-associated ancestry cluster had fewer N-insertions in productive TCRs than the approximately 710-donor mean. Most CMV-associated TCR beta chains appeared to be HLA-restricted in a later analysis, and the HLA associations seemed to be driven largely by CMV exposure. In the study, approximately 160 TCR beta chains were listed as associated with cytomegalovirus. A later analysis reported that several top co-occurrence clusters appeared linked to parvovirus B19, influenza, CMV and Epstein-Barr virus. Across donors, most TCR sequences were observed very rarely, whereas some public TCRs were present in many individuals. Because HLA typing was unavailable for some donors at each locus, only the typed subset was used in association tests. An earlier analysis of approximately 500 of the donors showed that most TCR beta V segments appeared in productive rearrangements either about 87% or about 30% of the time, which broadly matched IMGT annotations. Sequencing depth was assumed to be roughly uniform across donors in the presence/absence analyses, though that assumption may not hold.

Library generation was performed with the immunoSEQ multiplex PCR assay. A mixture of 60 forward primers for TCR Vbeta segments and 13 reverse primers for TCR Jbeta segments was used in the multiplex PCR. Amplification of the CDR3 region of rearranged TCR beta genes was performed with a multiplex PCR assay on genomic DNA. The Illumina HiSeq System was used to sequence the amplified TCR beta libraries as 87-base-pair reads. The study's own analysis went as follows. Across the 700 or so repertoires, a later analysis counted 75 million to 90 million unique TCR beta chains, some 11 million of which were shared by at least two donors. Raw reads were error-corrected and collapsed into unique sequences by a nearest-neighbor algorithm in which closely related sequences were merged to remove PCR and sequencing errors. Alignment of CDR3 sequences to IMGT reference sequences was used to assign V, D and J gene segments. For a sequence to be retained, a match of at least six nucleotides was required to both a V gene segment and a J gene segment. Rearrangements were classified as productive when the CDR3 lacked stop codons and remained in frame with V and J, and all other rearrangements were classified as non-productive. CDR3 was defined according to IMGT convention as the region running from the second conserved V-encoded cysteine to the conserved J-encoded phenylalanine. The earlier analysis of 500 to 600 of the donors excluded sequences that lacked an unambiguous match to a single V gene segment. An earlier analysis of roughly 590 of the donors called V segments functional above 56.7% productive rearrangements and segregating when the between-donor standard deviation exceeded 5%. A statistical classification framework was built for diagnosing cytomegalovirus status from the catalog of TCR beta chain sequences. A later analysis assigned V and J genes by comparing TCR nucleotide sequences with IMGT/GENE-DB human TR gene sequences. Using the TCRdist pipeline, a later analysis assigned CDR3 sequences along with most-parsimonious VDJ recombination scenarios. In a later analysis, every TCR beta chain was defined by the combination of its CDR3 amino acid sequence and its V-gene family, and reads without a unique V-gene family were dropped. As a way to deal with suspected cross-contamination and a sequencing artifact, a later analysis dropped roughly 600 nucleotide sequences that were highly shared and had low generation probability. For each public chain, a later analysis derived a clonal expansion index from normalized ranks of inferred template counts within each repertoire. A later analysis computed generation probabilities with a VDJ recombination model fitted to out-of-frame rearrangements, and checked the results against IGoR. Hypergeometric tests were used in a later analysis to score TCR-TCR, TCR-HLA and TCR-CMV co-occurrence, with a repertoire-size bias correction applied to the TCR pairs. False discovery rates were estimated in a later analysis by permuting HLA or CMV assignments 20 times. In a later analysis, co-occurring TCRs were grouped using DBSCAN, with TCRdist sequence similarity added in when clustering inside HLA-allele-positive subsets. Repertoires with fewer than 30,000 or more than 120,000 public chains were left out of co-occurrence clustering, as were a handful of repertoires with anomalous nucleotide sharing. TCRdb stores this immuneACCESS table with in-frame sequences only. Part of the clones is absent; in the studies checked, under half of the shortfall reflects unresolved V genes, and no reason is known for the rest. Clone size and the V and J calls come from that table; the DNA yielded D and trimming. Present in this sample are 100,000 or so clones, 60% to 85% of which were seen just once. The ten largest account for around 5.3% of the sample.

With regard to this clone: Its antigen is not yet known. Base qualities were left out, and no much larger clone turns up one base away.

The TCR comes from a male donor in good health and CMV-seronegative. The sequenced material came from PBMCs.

The CDR3 region: CASSRGGIRYEQYF. The bases are TGTGCCAGCAGTCGAGGGGGCATACGGTACGAGCAGTACTTC. The sequence is built from TRBV11-2 and TRBJ2-7; TRBD1 agrees with 7 junctional bases. V is cut back by 6 bases and J by 4 bases, with 9 bases in the junction unmatched. From the germline V gene, CDR1 is SGHAT and CDR2 is FQNNGV. The CDR3, cysteine through phenylalanine, is 14 amino acids long. Of all the DNA, just the CDR3 is kept, 42 bases in frame from base 1.